This TCR beta chain was identified in a study of T-cell memory formation after mild COVID-19. General observations from the study: The second-wave clones peaking on day 37 were not confirmed as SARS-CoV-2-specific.

J lost 6 bases, V lost 7 bases, and 10 bases had no gene match. The CDR3 runs to 15 residues. This clonotype has more than one count but fewer than ten. Its antigen remains unknown. TCRdb ran MiXCR on the 5' RACE reads and lists one entry per CDR3 protein. In the table there are tens of thousands of distinct CDR3 sequences, approximately 15% of which are singletons. The source of this sequence is an adult woman who had mild COVID-19 (a few samples of this study predate the infection). Cell type and time point are not known. The specimen sequenced was PBMCs or a T cell subset sorted from them (not recorded which). The chain couples TRBV12-3 or TRBV12-4 to TRBJ2-1; 9 bases fit TRBD1. CDR3 in amino acids: CASNRGGTGPNEQFF. The CDR3 DNA sequence: TGTGCCAGCAATCGAGGGGGGACAGGGCCCAATGAGCAGTTCTTC.